This T cell receptor beta chain was sequenced in a study of blood T cell repertoires in COVID-19. This clone was picked up a small number of times. Trimming stripped 3 bases from V and 7 bases from J, with 13 bases between. Germline V gene data show CDR1 as SGHTS and CDR2 as YDEGEE. The length of the CDR3 is 13 residues. The protocol was immunoSEQ multiplex PCR, while the TCRdb copy is restricted to in-frame clones and leaves out a portion. Of some 130,000 clones in the sample, approximately 86% were seen once. The V call is TRBV5-8, the J call TRBJ1-1; perhaps TRBD1 as D (5 bases). The sample comprised peripheral blood. The clonotype comes from a woman in her seventies with COVID-19, enrolled during active disease. CDR3 DNA sequence: TGTGCCAGCAGCTCCGGAGGGCAGGGTGAAGCTTTCTTT. Protein: CASSSGGQGEAFF. Complete variable domain (other parts from reference TRBV5-8 and TRBJ1-1): EAGVTQSPTHLIKTRGQQATLRCSPISGHTSVYWYQQALGLGLQFLLWYDEGEERNRGNFPPRFSGRQFPNYSSELNVNALELEDSALYLCASSSGGQGEAFFGQGTRLTVV.